This TCR beta chain was identified during a study of human T cells and chemical hapten exposure. Whole-study context: Upper inner arm skin measuring about 2 cm by about 2 cm received 2% DPC for sensitization. Patch tests applied 0.01% DPC to the upper back, read at 6 days. The patient population, which was mostly female, had alopecia areata, totalis or universalis.

TCRdb analysed the RACE reads with MiXCR anew, one entry per CDR3 protein. The sample holds roughly 97,000 distinct CDR3 sequences; roughly a quarter are singletons and the top ten take about a tenth. Noted time point: patch test 3, about 24 weeks after DPC sensitization. Sample treatment: therapeutic diphenylcyclopropenone sensitization with weekly scalp DPC. It was unfractionated whole blood from which total RNA was extracted. There are 17 residues in the CDR3. V was pared by 1 base and J by 6 bases, with 20 bases between. The germline V gene encodes CDR1 KGHSH and CDR2 LQKENI. J is TRBJ2-3 and V is TRBV18, with TRBD1 as a possible D gene (5 bases). The sequence was obtained from a man between 35 and 55 years old with alopecia areata. Some clones in this sample may be carry-over from other donors' samples. Sequenced here: whole blood, sampled in connection with sensitization to the hapten diphenylcyclopropenone (DPC). The CDR3 loop reads CASSPLTPTGAADTQYF. Written as DNA, the CDR3 is TGTGCCAGCTCACCACTCACGCCCACAGGCGCGGCGGATACGCAGTATTTT.